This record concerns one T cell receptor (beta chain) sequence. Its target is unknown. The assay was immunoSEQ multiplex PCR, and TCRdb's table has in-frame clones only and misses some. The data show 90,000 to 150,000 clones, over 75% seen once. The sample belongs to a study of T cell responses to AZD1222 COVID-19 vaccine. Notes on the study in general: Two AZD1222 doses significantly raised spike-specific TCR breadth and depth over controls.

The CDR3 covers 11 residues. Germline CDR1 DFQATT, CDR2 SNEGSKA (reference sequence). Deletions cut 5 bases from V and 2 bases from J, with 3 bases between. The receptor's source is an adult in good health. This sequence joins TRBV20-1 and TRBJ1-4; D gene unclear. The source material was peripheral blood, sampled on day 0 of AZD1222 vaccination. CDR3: CSAYTNEKLFF. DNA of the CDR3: TGCAGTGCTTATACTAATGAAAAACTGTTTTTT.